This passage covers 29 T cell receptor beta chains from one sample sequenced in a study of beta chain features in type 1 diabetes. Expressed TCRB transcripts were sequenced after all isolated RNA was converted to cDNA. Method: immunoSEQ multiplex PCR; TCRdb's copy keeps in-frame clones and lacks some. This table has 970,000 or so clones, 15% to 20% appearing once. The sequencing sample was made of naive CD4+ T cells from blood. The source of these receptors is a woman younger than 30 in good health.

In its sample, this clone was seen a few times. The chain has TRBV28 and TRBJ2-1, with TRBD2 matching 10 bases. CDR3 length equals 16 residues. The germline gives CDR1 MDHEN, CDR2 SYDVKM. Trimming cost V 5 bases and J 4 bases; bases outside gene matches: 8. The CDR3 protein is CASSGSRTSGYNEQFF. CDR3 nucleotides: TGTGCCAGCAGTGGGAGCCGGACTAGCGGATACAATGAGCAGTTCTTC.

This clone was picked up a small number of times. The J gene is TRBJ2-5, the V gene TRBV4-3; D unclear. With the DNA end fitting TRBJ2-7 better, the J assignment may be wrong. Germline V gene lookup returns CDR1 LGHNA and CDR2 YSLEER. The CDR3 extends over 14 amino acids. This CDR3 is CASSQELSSYEQYF. The DNA for the CDR3 is TGCGCCAGCAGCCAAGAATTGAGCAGCTACGAGCAGTACTTC.

The table lists this clone with a few counts. V and J are TRBV10-3 and TRBJ1-1; no reliable D call. Trimming removed 4 bases from V and 1 base from J, with 7 bases in between. From germline, CDR1 is ENHRY and CDR2 SYGVKD. CDR3 size: 13 residues. In nucleotides, the CDR3 is TGTGCCATCAGTGGGGTTCGGAACACTGAAGCTTTCTTT. Amino acid sequence: CAISGVRNTEAFF.

This clone has just a few counts. The chain uses TRBV9 and TRBJ2-2, with D perhaps given as TRBD1 or TRBD2 (5 bases each). Germline V lookup: CDR1 SGDLS, CDR2 YYNGEE. With 3 bases removed from V and 2 bases from J, the gap between germline ends came to 11 bases. This CDR3 is built from 15 residues. The CDR3 DNA reads TGTGCCAGCAGCGCCACCGGGACCAACACCGGGGAGCTGTTTTTT. Its translation is CASSATGTNTGELFF. The full variable domain, with the rest looked up from reference TRBV9 and TRBJ2-2, is DSGVTQTPKHLITATGQRVTLRCSPRSGDLSVYWYQQSLDQGLQFLIQYYNGEERAKGNILERFSAQQFPDLHSELNLSSLELGDSALYFCASSATGTNTGELFFGEGSRLTVL.

The chain employs TRBV2 and TRBJ2-1; D is perhaps TRBD1 (6 bases). This CDR3 region has 15 residues. The V end was cut by 4 bases, the J end by 12 bases, with 22 bases between. The germline gives CDR1 SNHLY, CDR2 FYNNEI. CDR3 region: CASSVRDTREMGQFF. The CDR3 region has the DNA TGTGCCAGCAGTGTCAGGGACACGCGTGAGATGGGGCAGTTCTTC.

This clone was recorded a few times. The V call is TRBV28, the J call TRBJ2-7, with 11 nucleotides matching TRBD2. After removal of 5 bases from V and 9 bases from J, the junction contained 9 bases not matched to a gene. The CDR3 is made up of 14 amino acids. Germline V CDR1 and CDR2: MDHEN, SYDVKM. Here the CDR3 reads CASSQSSGRTGQYF. CDR3 DNA sequence: TGTGCCAGCAGTCAATCTAGCGGGAGGACCGGGCAGTACTTC. The whole variable domain, remainder taken from reference TRBV28 and TRBJ2-7, is DVKVTQSSRYLVKRTGEKVFLECVQDMDHENMFWYRQDPGLGLRLIYFSYDVKMKEKGDIPEGYSVSREKKERFSLILESASTNQTSMYLCASSQSSGRTGQYFGPGTRLTVT.

This clone was detected a few times. The V gene is TRBV18, the J gene TRBJ2-7; possible D gene TRBD2, 5 bases. This CDR3 has 14 amino acids. V lost 3 bases, J lost 0 bases, and 9 bases lay in between. CDR1 KGHSH and CDR2 LQKENI come from the germline V gene. In DNA, the CDR3 is TGTGCCAGCTCACCGGACTTCAGCTCCTACGAGCAGTACTTC. Its translation is CASSPDFSSYEQYF.

V is TRBV9 and J is TRBJ2-3, with 8 positions matching TRBD2. With V trimmed by 5 bases and J by 12 bases, 8 bases remained unmatched. Germline-derived CDR1 and CDR2 are SGDLS and YYNGEE. This CDR3 is built from 12 residues. CDR3 in DNA: TGTGCCAGCAGAAATAGCGGGACCTCACAGTATTTT. It encodes CASRNSGTSQYF.

This clone showed up just a few times. The J gene is TRBJ2-2, the V gene TRBV14; TRBD1 agrees at 10 bases. Trimming removed 4 bases from V and 4 bases from J; junction bases left unmatched: 3. CDR1 is SGHDN, CDR2 FVKESK, per germline. The CDR3 has 15 residues. In DNA form, the CDR3 reads TGTGCCAGCAGCCGGGACAGGGGAGTCACCGGGGAGCTGTTTTTT. Translation gives CASSRDRGVTGELFF.

This clone was observed a handful of times. An end of the junction differs from the germline gene, which may be a read error. CDR3: CASSLGQVNTGELFF. The CDR3 region has the DNA TGTGCTAGCAGCTTAGGGCAGGTGAACACCGGGGAGCTGTTTTTT. The rearrangement links TRBV7-7 to TRBJ2-2; no definite D call. The CDR3 consists of 15 residues. The V gene's germline CDR1 is SSHAT and CDR2 FNYEAQ (reference sequence). The full variable domain, with the rest looked up from reference TRBV7-7 and TRBJ2-2, is GAGVSQSPRYKVTKRGQDVTLRCDPISSHATLYWYQQALGQGPEFLTYFNYEAQPDKSGLPSDRFSAERPEGSISTLTIQRTEQRDSAMYRCASSLGQVNTGELFFGEGSRLTVL.

Regarding this clone: This specimen includes other DNA sequences encoding the same CDR3. The V call is TRBV6-5, the J call TRBJ2-7; TRBD1 is a possible D gene (5 bases). V lost 6 bases and J 3 bases, leaving 9 bases between the germline ends. Germline V gene lookup returns CDR1 MNHEY and CDR2 SVGAGI. The CDR3 contains 12 residues. CDR3 DNA sequence: TGTGCCAGCAGCCCTAGGGGCTACGAGCAGTACTTC. It encodes CASSPRGYEQYF.

This clone was counted between two and nine times. The chain is built from TRBV6-5 and TRBJ2-3, with D unclear. The CDR3 is 16 residues long. The V gene's germline CDR1 is MNHEY and CDR2 SVGAGI. Between the trimmed V and J ends, which lost 0 bases and 7 bases, there was a span of 17 bases. CDR3 amino acids: CASSYSRAINAYTQYF. The CDR3 nucleotides read TGTGCCAGCAGTTACTCACGGGCGATTAACGCTTATACGCAGTATTTT.

This sequence joins TRBV9 and TRBJ2-2; 7 nucleotides match TRBD2. The CDR3 is made up of 15 amino acids. V lost 3 bases to trimming and J lost 6 bases; unmatched junction nucleotides: 8. Germline lookup yields CDR1 SGDLS and CDR2 YYNGEE. In DNA form, the CDR3 reads TGTGCCAGCAGCGGCGCGGGAGTGGGGGCCGGGGAGCTGTTTTTT. Translation gives CASSGAGVGAGELFF.

V and J are TRBV6-6 and TRBJ2-7; 7 bases line up with TRBD2. Germline loops: CDR1 MNHNY, CDR2 SVGAGI (reference sequence). V trimming: 5 bases; J trimming: 7 bases; junction bases outside the gene matches: 8. There are 13 residues in the CDR3. The CDR3 reads CASSSTSAQEQYF. The CDR3 nucleotides are TGTGCCAGCAGTAGTACTAGCGCCCAAGAGCAGTACTTC.

The chain carries TRBV28 and TRBJ2-7; 9 positions agree with TRBD2. The CDR3 sequence is 16 residues long. Germline CDR1 is MDHEN and CDR2 is SYDVKM. Trimming removed 5 bases from V and 7 bases from J; junction bases left unmatched: 15. The CDR3 sequence is CASSHKLAGRPWEQYF. The CDR3 nucleotides are TGTGCCAGCAGTCACAAGCTAGCGGGGAGACCCTGGGAGCAGTACTTC.

The gene calls are TRBV6-5 and TRBJ2-3; no definite D call. In germline, CDR1 is MNHEY, CDR2 SVGAGI. Trimming removed 2 bases at V and 7 bases at J, with 10 bases between. The CDR3 covers 13 residues. The CDR3 DNA reads as TGTGCCAGCAGTTACCCCGGAACACATACGCAGTATTTT. Protein: CASSYPGTHTQYF.

The chain recombines TRBV15 with TRBJ2-1; 7 nucleotides align to TRBD1. V lost 10 bases to trimming and J lost 0 bases; unmatched junction nucleotides: 27. The CDR3 length is 21 residues. The germline gives CDR1 LNHNV, CDR2 YYDKDF (reference sequence). Here the CDR3 reads CAITTRLPGQSFTSSYNEQFF. CDR3 nucleotide sequence: TGTGCCATCACGACTCGCCTTCCGGGACAGAGTTTTACTAGCTCCTACAATGAGCAGTTCTTC.

This clone showed up just a few times. The CDR3 nucleotides read TGTGCCAGCAGTGCCCAGTCCTACGAGCAGTACTTC. Its protein is CASSAQSYEQYF. This rearrangement joins TRBV2 to TRBJ2-7; D not resolved. The ends were cut back, 4 bases at V and 1 base at J, with 5 bases in the middle. The CDR3 contains 12 residues. Germline V gives CDR1 SNHLY, CDR2 FYNNEI.

As concerns this clone: This CDR3 is also generated by other DNA sequences in the sample. The V gene is TRBV7-2, the J gene TRBJ2-5; D possibly corresponds to TRBD2 (6 bases). V was shortened by 3 bases and J by 1 base, with 9 bases between the two germline ends. The V gene's germline CDR1 is SGHTA and CDR2 FQGNSA. This CDR3 is built from 14 residues. The chain's CDR3 is CASSFQAGQETQYF. The CDR3 nucleotides read TGTGCCAGCAGCTTTCAAGCGGGCCAAGAGACCCAGTACTTC.

The chain couples TRBV11-2 to TRBJ2-5; D unclear. Per the germline V gene, CDR1 is SGHAT and CDR2 is FQNNGV. The germline V and J ends were trimmed by 5 bases and 5 bases, with 12 bases remaining between them. The CDR3 spans 13 residues. CDR3 sequence: CASSRSARETQYF. The DNA of the CDR3 is TGTGCCAGCAGCCGGAGTGCACGGGAGACCCAGTACTTC.

In this sample, this clone turned up once. The chain uses TRBV18 and TRBJ2-1; D call uncertain. The CDR3 totals 14 residues. Germline V CDR1 and CDR2: KGHSH, LQKENI. Trimming left V 3 bases short and J 6 bases short, with 12 bases between. CDR3 region: CASSPPDGFNEQFF. CDR3 coding DNA: TGTGCCAGCTCACCCCCCGACGGGTTCAATGAGCAGTTCTTC. Full variable domain (rest looked up from reference TRBV18 and TRBJ2-1): NAGVMQNPRHLVRRRGQEARLRCSPMKGHSHVYWYRQLPEEGLKFMVYLQKENIIDESGMPKERFSAEFPKEGPSILRIQQVVRGDSAAYFCASSPPDGFNEQFFGPGTRLTVL.

The chain joins TRBV6-6 to TRBJ1-4, with a weak D call TRBD1 (5 bases). There are 14 residues in the CDR3. Trimming stripped 7 bases from V and 8 bases from J, with 17 bases between. CDR1 and CDR2 from the germline V gene are MNHNY and SVGAGI (reference sequence). DNA for the CDR3: TGTGCCAGCACCGGGGGGTCCCCAAGGGAAAAACTGTTTTTT. Its translation is CASTGGSPREKLFF.

The chain has TRBV7-6 and TRBJ2-2, with D hard to call. The CDR3 consists of 16 residues. Germline V gene sequence: CDR1 SGHVS, CDR2 FNYEAQ. V gave up 2 bases and J gave up 5 bases, with 15 bases separating them. The CDR3 DNA follows: TGTGCCAGCAGCTTAATGTCTAACCCCCTGACCGGGGAGCTGTTTTTT. It encodes CASSLMSNPLTGELFF.

This chain links TRBV2 with TRBJ1-1, with TRBD1 as a possible D gene (5 bases). V gave up 6 bases and J gave up 7 bases, with 15 bases separating them. Germline V gene lookup returns CDR1 SNHLY and CDR2 FYNNEI. The CDR3 contains 13 residues. CDR3 residues: CASRWQGNDEAFF. The CDR3 DNA is TGTGCCAGCAGGTGGCAGGGAAACGATGAAGCTTTCTTT.

The chain uses TRBV7-9 and TRBJ2-1; TRBD2 agrees at 8 bases. V gave up 4 bases and J gave up 3 bases; unmatched junction bases: 5. CDR1 SEHNR and CDR2 FQNEAQ come from the germline V gene (reference sequence). This CDR3 spans 15 amino acids. This chain's CDR3 is CASSSQTSGYNEQFF. DNA of the CDR3: TGTGCCAGCAGCTCTCAAACTAGCGGCTACAATGAGCAGTTCTTC.

This clone was counted between two and nine times. The V and J genes are TRBV7-9 and TRBJ2-1; TRBD2 matches 10 bases. The CDR3 extends over 16 amino acids. Per germline, CDR1 SEHNR and CDR2 FQNEAQ (reference sequence). The ends lost 1 base at V and 8 bases at J; junction bases unmatched: 8. This CDR3 is CASSLGSGRANYEQFF. The CDR3, as DNA: TGTGCCAGCAGCTTAGGGAGCGGGAGGGCAAACTATGAGCAGTTCTTC.

As concerns this clone: The same CDR3 also results from other DNA sequences found in this sample. The J gene is TRBJ2-7, the V gene TRBV6-5; 10 positions agree with TRBD1. The CDR3 consists of 14 residues. Germline V CDR1 and CDR2: MNHEY, SVGAGI. J was trimmed by 3 bases and V by 2 bases; bases with no gene match: 1. CDR3 amino acids: CASSYGDRGYEQYF. CDR3 in DNA: TGTGCCAGCAGTTACGGGGACAGGGGCTACGAGCAGTACTTC.

The chain recombines TRBV6-5 with TRBJ2-5; 9 bases are shared with TRBD1. This CDR3 has 16 amino acids. V lost 0 bases, J lost 3 bases, and 5 bases stayed unmatched. Germline V gene sequence: CDR1 MNHEY, CDR2 SVGAGI. This CDR3 is CASSYSRGTGKETQYF. The CDR3 region has the DNA TGTGCCAGCAGTTACTCGAGAGGGACAGGGAAAGAGACCCAGTACTTC.

The chain links TRBV28 to TRBJ2-1; unclear D gene. The CDR3 runs 13 residues. CDR1 and CDR2 (germline): MDHEN, SYDVKM. The V end lost 7 bases, the J end lost 6 bases, and 13 bases lay between the germline ends. CDR3 sequence: CASTLIGTNEQFF. The CDR3 bases are TGTGCCAGCACACTCATTGGAACCAATGAGCAGTTCTTC.